This TCR beta chain originates from a study of blood T cells in healthy people across ages (dated by TCRdb to the mid-2010s). Background for the entire study: In model experiments, template switching captured about one uniquely barcoded TCR beta cDNA molecule for every two T cells. Age-related changes in TCR beta repertoire diversity were measured in the study by deep sequencing normalized with unique cDNA molecular identifiers. Donors were grouped into four age groups: young (average roughly 17 years), middle-aged (roughly 37), aged (around 60) and long-lived (around 82). Using the same blood draw, the study looked at two additional independent replicas of 1 million unique cDNA reads for two donors, one aged 18 to 30 and the other aged 80 or older. The study at large found these results: Observed TCR beta diversity correlated strongly with the percentage of naive T cells measured by flow cytometry. Donor CMV infection status was unknown, potentially confounding age-related changes in expanded clonotypes. As age increased, observed TCR beta diversity per million T cells dropped in a roughly linear way, and a significant reduction was already evident by age around 41. Total diversity estimates from one million sequenced T cells were considered lower bounds and underestimates. Conclusive comparison of naive and antigen-experienced compartments was prevented by the profiling of bulk unsorted PBMCs. Compared with the aged group, the long-lived group had more naive CD4+ T cells, fewer expanded clones and increased TCR diversity, suggesting age selection.

Donors were under 40 systemically healthy Caucasian individuals from Russia aged roughly 6 to 90 years. Each donor gave ten milliliters of peripheral blood, collected into EDTA-treated Vacutainer tubes. Ficoll-Paque density-gradient centrifugation was used to isolate PBMCs, with at least 6 million per sample. Total RNA was extracted from PBMCs with Trizol reagent, with at least 6 micrograms obtained per sample. For every donor, flow cytometry on a PBMC aliquot measured the percentage of naive CD45RAhigh/CD27high T cells. From a lookup of the germline V gene, CDR1 and CDR2 are MNHNS and SASEGT. Spanning cysteine to phenylalanine, the CDR3 consists of 20 amino acids. This entry keeps only the CDR3 DNA: 60 bases, framed from base 1. The V end gives up 0 bases and the J end 0 bases, leaving 15 bases in the junction not matched to a gene. The library was prepared using 5' RACE. The instrument given in TCRdb is Illumina HiSeq 2500. A second PCR of roughly 6 to 11 cycles was run with a J-beta primer mix and a sample-barcoded 5' primer. A template-switch 5' adaptor carrying 12 random nucleotides introduced a unique molecular identifier onto each TCR beta cDNA molecule. Each sample yielded at least 2.5 million CDR3-containing paired-end reads. First-strand cDNA was synthesized from all RNA with the Mint cDNA synthesis kit, primed by a TRBC-specific oligonucleotide. Following uracil-DNA glycosylase treatment, a first 18-cycle PCR with universal primers M1SS and BC2_uni_R was performed on all cDNA. The source study handled its data this way. For normalization, 1 million high-quality reads were randomly selected from each sample, with every read carrying a distinct molecular identifier. Reads sharing molecular identifiers were discarded rather than binned into consensus sequences. MiTCR, run with a Q25 quality threshold and the strictest error-elimination algorithm, handled CDR3 identification, clonotype clustering and error correction. Lower-bound total TCR beta diversity was estimated with a nonparametric unseen species model using Euler transformation. In-frame beta chains were kept once TCRdb had trimmed the public reads at Q25 with fastp and called clones with MiXCR. Under each unique CDR3 protein, matching rows form one entry showing the most common genes and DNA. TCRdb's processing, not the study's, gives the V and J calls here. This sample lists roughly 800,000 distinct CDR3 sequences; around 24% were detected once. The ten largest clones add up to 3% of the sample.

A remark on this clonotype: Its antigen target is currently unknown. Base qualities are not at hand, and no much larger clone is one base apart.

These sequences were also reported in another study, on T cells of mothers and their children. As the second paper documents: Nine systemically healthy Caucasian individuals, comprising three mothers and their six children, were included as donors. cDNA synthesis consumed the entire amount of extracted RNA, loaded at around 1.5 ug RNA in each 15 ul reaction. In the second PCR, sample barcodes and 2-4 random nucleotides were introduced via the M1S primer. Over 8 million TCR beta CDR3 reads were obtained for each mother, and about 3 million reads were obtained for each child. TCR recombination output is similarly shaped by thymic selection in related and unrelated pairs, with a minor effect exerted by inherited differences. Related mother-child pairs always showed normalized repertoire overlap that was slightly higher than in unrelated mother-child pairs, though the difference was never significant. Persistent microchimeric T cell clones were not detected, at a sensitivity of 85 to 100 clones per million clonotypes. In the study, deep NGS was used to compare the TCR beta repertoires of mothers and children, and features distinguishing related mother-child pairs from unrelated individuals were sought. Mothers averaged 40 +/- 4 years of age and children averaged about 10 +/- 4 years. Libraries were sequenced on Illumina HiSeq 2000 with 100+100 nt paired-end reads after adapter ligation with NEBNext reagents. To prevent cross-contamination, the mother and child libraries were prepared a month apart and were sequenced in separate runs. Between 500,000 and 2,000,000 distinct TCR beta clonotypes were identified per donor. Naive TCR beta clonotypes were estimated from low-frequency clonotypes matched to each donor's FACS-determined naive share, without sorting.

The sequence is built from TRBV6-1 and TRBJ2-5; 8 central bases correspond to TRBD2. Input material: blood. This sequence originates from a boy between 10 and 17 years old in good health. The DNA sequence is TGTGCCAGCAGTGAAGCGCGACACTTCGTATCCGGGGGGGACCAAGAGACCCAGTACTTC. It is translated as CASSEARHFVSGGDQETQYF.